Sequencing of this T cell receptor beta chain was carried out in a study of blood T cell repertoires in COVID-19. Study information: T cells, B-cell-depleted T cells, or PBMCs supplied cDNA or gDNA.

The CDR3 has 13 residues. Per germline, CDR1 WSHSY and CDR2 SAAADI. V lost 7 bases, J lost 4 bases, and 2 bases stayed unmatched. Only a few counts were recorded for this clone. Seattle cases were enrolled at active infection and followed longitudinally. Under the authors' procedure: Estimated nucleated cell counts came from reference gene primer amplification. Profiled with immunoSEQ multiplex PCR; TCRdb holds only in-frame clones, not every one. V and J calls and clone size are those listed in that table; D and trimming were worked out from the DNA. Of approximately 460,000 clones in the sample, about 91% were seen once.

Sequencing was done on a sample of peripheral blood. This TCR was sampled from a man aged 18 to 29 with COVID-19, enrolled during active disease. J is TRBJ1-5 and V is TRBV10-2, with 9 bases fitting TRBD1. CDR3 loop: CASTGQGNQPQHF. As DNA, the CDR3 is TGCGCCAGCACGGGACAGGGTAATCAGCCCCAGCATTTT.